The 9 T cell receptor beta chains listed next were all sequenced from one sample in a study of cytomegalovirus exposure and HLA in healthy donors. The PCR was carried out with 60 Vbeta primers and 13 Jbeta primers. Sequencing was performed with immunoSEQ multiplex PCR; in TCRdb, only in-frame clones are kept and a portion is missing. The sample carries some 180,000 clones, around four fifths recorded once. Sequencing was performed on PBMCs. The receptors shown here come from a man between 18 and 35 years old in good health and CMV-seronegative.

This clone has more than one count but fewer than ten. CDR3 nucleotides: TGCGCCAGCAGCCAGAATCTAGAAAGAGGCCCAGATACGCAGTATTTT. This codes for CASSQNLERGPDTQYF. This chain links TRBV4-3 with TRBJ2-3; D gene unclear. This CDR3 is built from 16 residues. Germline V gene sequence: CDR1 LGHNA, CDR2 YSLEER. Trimming left V 3 bases short and J 4 bases short, with 17 bases between.

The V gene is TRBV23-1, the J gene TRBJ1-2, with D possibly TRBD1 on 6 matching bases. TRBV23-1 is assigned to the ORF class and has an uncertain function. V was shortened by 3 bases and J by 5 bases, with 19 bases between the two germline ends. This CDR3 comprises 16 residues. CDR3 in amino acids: CASSHSPRGSGYGYTF. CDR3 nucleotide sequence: TGCGCCAGCAGTCATTCCCCGAGGGGGTCCGGGTATGGCTACACCTTC.

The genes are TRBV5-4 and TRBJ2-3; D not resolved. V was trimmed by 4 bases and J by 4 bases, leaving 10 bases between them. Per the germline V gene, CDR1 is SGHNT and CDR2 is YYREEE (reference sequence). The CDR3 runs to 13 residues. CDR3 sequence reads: CASSPGTPDTQYF. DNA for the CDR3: TGTGCCAGCAGCCCAGGAACACCAGATACGCAGTATTTT.

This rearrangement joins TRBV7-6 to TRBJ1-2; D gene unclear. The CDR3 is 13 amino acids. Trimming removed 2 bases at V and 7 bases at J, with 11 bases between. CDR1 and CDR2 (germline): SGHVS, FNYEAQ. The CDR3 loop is CASSLSETGGYTF. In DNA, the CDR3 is TGTGCCAGCAGCTTATCGGAAACGGGTGGCTACACCTTC.

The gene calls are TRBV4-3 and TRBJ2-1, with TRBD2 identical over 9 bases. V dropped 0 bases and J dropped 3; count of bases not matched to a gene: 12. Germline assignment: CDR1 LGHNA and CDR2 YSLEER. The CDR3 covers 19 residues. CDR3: CASSQDPASGTLIYNEQFF. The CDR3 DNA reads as TGCGCCAGCAGCCAAGATCCCGCTAGCGGGACGCTGATCTACAATGAGCAGTTCTTC.

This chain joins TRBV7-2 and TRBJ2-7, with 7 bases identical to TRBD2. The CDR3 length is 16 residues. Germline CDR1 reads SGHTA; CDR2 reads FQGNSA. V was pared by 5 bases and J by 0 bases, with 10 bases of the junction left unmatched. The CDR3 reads CASSLLAGASSYEQYF. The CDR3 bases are TGTGCCAGCAGCCTCCTGGCGGGAGCGAGCTCCTACGAGCAGTACTTC.

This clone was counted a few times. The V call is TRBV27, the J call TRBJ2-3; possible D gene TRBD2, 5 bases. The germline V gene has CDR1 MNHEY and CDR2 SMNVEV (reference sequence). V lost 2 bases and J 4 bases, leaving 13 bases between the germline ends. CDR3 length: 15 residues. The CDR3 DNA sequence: TGTGCCAGCAGTTTAAGTGAGCGGATCGCAGATACGCAGTATTTT. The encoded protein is CASSLSERIADTQYF.

The CDR3 DNA reads TGTGCCAGCAGCCAAGGGCCAGGACAGGGGTTAATTTCGGGTGGAAACACTGAAGCTTTCTTT. Translated, it gives CASSQGPGQGLISGGNTEAFF. V gene TRBV4-2 combines with J gene TRBJ1-1; 9 bases fit TRBD1. The CDR3 covers 21 residues. Trimming cost V 1 base and J 2 bases; bases outside gene matches: 20. The germline gives CDR1 LGHNA, CDR2 YNFKEQ.

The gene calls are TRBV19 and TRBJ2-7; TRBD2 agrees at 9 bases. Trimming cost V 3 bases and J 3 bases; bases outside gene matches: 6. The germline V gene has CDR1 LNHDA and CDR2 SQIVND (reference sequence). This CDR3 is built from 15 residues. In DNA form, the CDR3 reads TGTGCCAGTAGTATCCTGGCGGGGGGGATCTACGAGCAGTACTTC. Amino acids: CASSILAGGIYEQYF.